This section outlines one TCR beta chain sequence together with its context. Its antigen is undetermined. The sample is drawn from a study of cytomegalovirus exposure and HLA in healthy donors. Study information: An early release of data contained roughly 86 million unique TCRs, which came from HLA-typed donors.

Primers for the PCR totalled 60 Vbeta and 13 Jbeta. The table came from immunoSEQ multiplex PCR; TCRdb's copy has only in-frame clones and leaves some out. The sample data list under 150,000 clones. V lost 5 bases and J lost 5; bases outside the gene matches: 9. Germline V gene sequence: CDR1 SGHTA, CDR2 FQGNSA. The CDR3 consists of 17 residues. General study findings and limits: The listing of 150 to 200 TCR beta chains classed them as cytomegalovirus-associated.

The rearrangement uses TRBV7-2 and TRBJ2-1; TRBD2 matches 13 bases. The source material was PBMCs. The sequence was obtained from a woman aged 55-70 years in good health and CMV-seronegative. The CDR3, as DNA: TGTGCCAGCAGCCCGAACAGAGGGACTAGCGGGGACAATGAGCAGTTCTTC. Translation: CASSPNRGTSGDNEQFF.